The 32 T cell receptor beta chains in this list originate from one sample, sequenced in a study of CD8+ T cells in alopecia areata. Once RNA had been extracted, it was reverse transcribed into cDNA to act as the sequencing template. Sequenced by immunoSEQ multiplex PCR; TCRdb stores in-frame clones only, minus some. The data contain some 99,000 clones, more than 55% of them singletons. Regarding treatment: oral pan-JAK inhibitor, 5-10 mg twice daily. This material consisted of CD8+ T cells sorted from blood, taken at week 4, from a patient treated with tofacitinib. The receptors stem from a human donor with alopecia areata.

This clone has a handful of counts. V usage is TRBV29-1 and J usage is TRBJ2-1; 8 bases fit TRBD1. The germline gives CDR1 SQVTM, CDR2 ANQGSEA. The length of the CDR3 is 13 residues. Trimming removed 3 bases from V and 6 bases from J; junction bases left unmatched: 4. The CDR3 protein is CSVDGQGRNEQFF. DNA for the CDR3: TGCAGCGTTGACGGACAGGGACGCAATGAGCAGTTCTTC.

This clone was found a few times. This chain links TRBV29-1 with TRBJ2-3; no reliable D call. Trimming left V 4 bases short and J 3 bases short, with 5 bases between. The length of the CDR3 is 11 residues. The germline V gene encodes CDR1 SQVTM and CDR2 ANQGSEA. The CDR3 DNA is TGCAGCGTTGTAATGACAGATACGCAGTATTTT. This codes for CSVVMTDTQYF.

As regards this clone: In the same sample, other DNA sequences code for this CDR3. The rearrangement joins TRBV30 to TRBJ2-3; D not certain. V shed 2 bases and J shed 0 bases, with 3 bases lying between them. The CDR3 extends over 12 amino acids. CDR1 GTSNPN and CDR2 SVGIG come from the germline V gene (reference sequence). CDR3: CAWSFSTDTQYF. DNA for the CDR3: TGTGCCTGGAGTTTTAGCACAGATACGCAGTATTTT.

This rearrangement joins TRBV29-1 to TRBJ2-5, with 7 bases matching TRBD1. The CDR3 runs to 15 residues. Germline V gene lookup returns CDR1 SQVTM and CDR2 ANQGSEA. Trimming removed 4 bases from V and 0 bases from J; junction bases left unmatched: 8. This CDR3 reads CSVAIGTAYQETQYF. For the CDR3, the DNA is TGCAGCGTTGCAATTGGGACAGCGTACCAAGAGACCCAGTACTTC.

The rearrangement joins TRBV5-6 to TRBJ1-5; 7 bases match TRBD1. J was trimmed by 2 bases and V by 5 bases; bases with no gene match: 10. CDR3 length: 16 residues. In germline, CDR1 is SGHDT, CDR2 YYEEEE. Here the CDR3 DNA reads TGTGCCAGCAGTCAGAACAGGGGCTATGGCAATCAGCCCCAGCATTTT. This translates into CASSQNRGYGNQPQHF. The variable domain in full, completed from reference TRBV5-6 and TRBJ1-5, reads DAGVTQSPTHLIKTRGQQVTLRCSPKSGHDTVSWYQQALGQGPQFIFQYYEEEERQRGNFPDRFSGHQFPNYSSELNVNALLLGDSALYLCASSQNRGYGNQPQHFGDGTRLSIL.

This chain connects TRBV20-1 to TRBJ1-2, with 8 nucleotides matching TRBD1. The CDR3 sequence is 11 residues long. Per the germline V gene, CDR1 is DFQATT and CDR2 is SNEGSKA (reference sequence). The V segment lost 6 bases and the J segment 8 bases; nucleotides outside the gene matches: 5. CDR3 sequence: CSARQGFGYTF. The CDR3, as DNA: TGCAGTGCAAGACAGGGGTTCGGCTACACCTTC.

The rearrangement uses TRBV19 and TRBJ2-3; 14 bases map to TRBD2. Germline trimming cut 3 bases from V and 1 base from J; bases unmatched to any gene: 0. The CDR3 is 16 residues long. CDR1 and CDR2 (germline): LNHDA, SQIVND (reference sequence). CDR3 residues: CASSMTSGRGTDTQYF. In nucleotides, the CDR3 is TGTGCCAGTAGTATGACTAGCGGGAGGGGCACAGATACGCAGTATTTT.

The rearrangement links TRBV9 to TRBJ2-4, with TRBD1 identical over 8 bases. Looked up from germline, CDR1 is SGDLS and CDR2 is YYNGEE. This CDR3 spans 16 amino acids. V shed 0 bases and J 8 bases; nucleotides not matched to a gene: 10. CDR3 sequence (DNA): TGTGCCAGCAGCGTAGATGCTGGGACAGGAGCTCACATTCAGTACTTC. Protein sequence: CASSVDAGTGAHIQYF.

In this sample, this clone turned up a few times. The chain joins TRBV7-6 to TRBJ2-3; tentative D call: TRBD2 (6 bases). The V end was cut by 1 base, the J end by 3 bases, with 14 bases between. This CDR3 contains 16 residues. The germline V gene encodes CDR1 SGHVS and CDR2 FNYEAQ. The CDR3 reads CASSLEWREGTDTQYF. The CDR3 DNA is TGTGCCAGCAGCTTAGAATGGCGGGAAGGGACAGATACGCAGTATTTT.

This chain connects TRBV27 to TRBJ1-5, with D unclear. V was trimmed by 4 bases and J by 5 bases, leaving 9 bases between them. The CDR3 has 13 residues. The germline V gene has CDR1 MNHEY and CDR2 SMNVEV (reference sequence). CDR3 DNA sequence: TGTGCCAGCAGTTGGACGCGCGATCAGCCCCAGCATTTT. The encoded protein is CASSWTRDQPQHF.

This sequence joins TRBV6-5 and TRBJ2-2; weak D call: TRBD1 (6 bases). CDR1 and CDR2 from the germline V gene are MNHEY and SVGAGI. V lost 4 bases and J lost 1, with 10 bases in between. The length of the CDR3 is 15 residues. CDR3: CASSSLRGNTGELFF. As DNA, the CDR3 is TGTGCCAGCAGTTCCCTCAGGGGGAACACCGGGGAGCTGTTTTTT.

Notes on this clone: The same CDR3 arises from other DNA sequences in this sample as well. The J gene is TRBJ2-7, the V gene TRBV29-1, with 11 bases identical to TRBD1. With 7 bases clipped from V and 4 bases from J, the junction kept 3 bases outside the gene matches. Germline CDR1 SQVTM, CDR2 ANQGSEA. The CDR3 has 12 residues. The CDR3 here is CSAGTGGYEQYF. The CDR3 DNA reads TGCAGCGCCGGGACAGGGGGATACGAGCAGTACTTC.

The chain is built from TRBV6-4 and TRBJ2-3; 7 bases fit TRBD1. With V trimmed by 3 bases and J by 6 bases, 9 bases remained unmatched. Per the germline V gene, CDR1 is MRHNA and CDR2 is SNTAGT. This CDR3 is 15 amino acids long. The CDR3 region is CASSERTGSFDTQYF. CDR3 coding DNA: TGTGCCAGCAGTGAGAGGACAGGTAGTTTCGATACGCAGTATTTT.

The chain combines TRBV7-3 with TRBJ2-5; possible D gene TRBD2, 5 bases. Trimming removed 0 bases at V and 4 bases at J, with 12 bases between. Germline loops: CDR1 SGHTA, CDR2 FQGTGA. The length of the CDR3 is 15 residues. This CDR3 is CASSLTPAVGETQYF. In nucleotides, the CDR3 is TGTGCCAGCAGCTTAACGCCAGCGGTGGGAGAGACCCAGTACTTC. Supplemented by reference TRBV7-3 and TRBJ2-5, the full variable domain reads GAGVSQTPSNKVTEKGKYVELRCDPISGHTALYWYRQSLGQGPEFLIYFQGTGAADDSGLPNDRFFAVRPEGSVSTLKIQRTERGDSAVYLCASSLTPAVGETQYFGPGTRLLVL.

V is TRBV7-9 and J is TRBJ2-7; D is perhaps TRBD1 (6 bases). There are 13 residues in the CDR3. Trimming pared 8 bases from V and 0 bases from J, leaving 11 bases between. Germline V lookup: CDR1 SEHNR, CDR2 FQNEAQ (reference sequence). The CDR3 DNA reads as TGTGCCAGCGCAACCAGGGGCTCCTACGAGCAGTACTTC. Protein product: CASATRGSYEQYF.

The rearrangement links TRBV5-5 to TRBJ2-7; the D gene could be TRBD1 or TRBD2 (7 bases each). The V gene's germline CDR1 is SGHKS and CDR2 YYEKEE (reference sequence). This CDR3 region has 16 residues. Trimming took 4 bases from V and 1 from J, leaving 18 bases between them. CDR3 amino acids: CASSHPGEGASYEQYF. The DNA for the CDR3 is TGTGCCAGCAGCCACCCTGGGGAGGGGGCTTCCTACGAGCAGTACTTC.

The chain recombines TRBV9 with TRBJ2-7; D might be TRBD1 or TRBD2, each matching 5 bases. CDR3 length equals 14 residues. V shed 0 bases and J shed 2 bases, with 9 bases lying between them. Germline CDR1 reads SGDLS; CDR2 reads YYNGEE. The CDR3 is CASSVEQGAYEQYF. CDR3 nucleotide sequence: TGTGCCAGCAGCGTAGAGCAGGGAGCCTACGAGCAGTACTTC. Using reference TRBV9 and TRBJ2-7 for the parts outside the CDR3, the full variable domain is DSGVTQTPKHLITATGQRVTLRCSPRSGDLSVYWYQQSLDQGLQFLIQYYNGEERAKGNILERFSAQQFPDLHSELNLSSLELGDSALYFCASSVEQGAYEQYFGPGTRLTVT.

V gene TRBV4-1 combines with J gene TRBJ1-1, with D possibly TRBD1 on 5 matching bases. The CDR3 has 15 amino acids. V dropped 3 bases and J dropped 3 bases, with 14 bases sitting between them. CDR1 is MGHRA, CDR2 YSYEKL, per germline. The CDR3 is CASSHRQDSDTEAFF. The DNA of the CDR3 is TGCGCCAGCAGCCATCGGCAAGACAGCGACACTGAAGCTTTCTTT.

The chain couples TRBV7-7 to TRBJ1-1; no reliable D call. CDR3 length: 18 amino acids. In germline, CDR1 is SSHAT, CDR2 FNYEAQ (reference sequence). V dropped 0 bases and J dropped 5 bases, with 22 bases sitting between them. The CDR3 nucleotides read TGTGCCAGCAGCTTAGCTGTCACAGCCGTCTCGGGTCAAACTGAAGCTTTCTTT. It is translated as CASSLAVTAVSGQTEAFF.

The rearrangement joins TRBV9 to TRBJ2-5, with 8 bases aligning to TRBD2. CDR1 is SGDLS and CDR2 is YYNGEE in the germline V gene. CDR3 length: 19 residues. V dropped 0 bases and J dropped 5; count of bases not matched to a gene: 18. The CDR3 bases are TGTGCCAGCAGCGTAGTGGACCAGACTAGCGCGCTTGGAGTGGAGACCCAGTACTTC. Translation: CASSVVDQTSALGVETQYF. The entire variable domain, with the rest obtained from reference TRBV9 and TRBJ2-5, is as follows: DSGVTQTPKHLITATGQRVTLRCSPRSGDLSVYWYQQSLDQGLQFLIQYYNGEERAKGNILERFSAQQFPDLHSELNLSSLELGDSALYFCASSVVDQTSALGVETQYFGPGTRLLVL.

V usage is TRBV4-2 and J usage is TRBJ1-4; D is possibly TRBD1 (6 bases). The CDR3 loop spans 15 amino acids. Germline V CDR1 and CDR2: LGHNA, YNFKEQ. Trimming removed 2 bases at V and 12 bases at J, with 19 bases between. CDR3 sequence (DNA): TGTGCCAGCAGCCAACCGGGACACCGGGACCTTGAACTGTTTTTT. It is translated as CASSQPGHRDLELFF.

For the CDR3, the DNA is TGTGCCAGCAGTTTACAGGGGGCTTACGAGCAGTACTTC. This gives the protein CASSLQGAYEQYF. V gene TRBV27 combines with J gene TRBJ2-7, with 8 bases matching TRBD1. Germline CDR1 is MNHEY and CDR2 is SMNVEV (reference sequence). After removal of 2 bases from V and 4 bases from J, the junction contained 1 base not matched to a gene. This CDR3 comprises 13 residues.

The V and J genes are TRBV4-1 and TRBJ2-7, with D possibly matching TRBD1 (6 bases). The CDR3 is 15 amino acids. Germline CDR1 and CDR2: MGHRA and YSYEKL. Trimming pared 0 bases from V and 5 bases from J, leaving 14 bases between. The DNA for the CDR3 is TGCGCCAGCAGCCAAGAGTTCCCAGGGGCAGACGAGCAGTACTTC. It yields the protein CASSQEFPGADEQYF.

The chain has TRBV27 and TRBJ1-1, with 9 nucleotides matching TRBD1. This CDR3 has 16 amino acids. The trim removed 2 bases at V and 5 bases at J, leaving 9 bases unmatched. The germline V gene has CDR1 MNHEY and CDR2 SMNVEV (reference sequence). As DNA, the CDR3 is TGTGCCAGCAGTTTAGCCCCTCGACAGGGGGTTACTGAAGCTTTCTTT. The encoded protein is CASSLAPRQGVTEAFF.

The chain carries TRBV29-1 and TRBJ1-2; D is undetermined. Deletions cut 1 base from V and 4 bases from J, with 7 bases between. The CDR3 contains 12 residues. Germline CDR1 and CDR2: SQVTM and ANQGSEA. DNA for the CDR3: TGCAGCGTTGAAGGGGCACTCTATGGCTACACCTTC. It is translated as CSVEGALYGYTF.

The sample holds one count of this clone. The CDR3 sequence: CASSLWGSRFGGYTF. As DNA, the CDR3 is TGTGCCAGCAGCTTGTGGGGATCTAGGTTCGGTGGCTACACCTTC. The V call is TRBV5-4, the J call TRBJ1-2; no reliable D call. The CDR3 loop spans 15 amino acids. Germline lookup yields CDR1 SGHNT and CDR2 YYREEE (reference sequence). Trimming removed 1 base at V and 7 bases at J, with 17 bases between.

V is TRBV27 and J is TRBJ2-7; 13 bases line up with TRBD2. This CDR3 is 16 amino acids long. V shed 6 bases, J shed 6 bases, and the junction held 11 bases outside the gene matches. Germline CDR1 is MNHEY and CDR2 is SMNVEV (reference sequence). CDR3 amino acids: CASSSLAGGPSGEQYF. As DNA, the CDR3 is TGTGCCAGCAGCTCACTAGCGGGAGGGCCCTCTGGCGAGCAGTACTTC.

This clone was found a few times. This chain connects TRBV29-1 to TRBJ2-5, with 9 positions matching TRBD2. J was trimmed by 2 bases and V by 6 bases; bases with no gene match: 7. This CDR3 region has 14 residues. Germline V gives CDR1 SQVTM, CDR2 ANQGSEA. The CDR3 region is CSVQGLAAQETQYF. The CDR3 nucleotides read TGCAGCGTACAGGGACTAGCTGCTCAAGAGACCCAGTACTTC.

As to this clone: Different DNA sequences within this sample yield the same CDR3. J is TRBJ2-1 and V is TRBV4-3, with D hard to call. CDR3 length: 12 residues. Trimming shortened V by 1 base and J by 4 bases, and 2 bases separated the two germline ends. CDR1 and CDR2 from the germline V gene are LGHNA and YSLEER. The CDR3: CASSQGYNEQFF. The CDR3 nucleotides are TGCGCCAGCAGCCAAGGGTACAATGAGCAGTTCTTC.

The CDR3 is CASSLELAGGTDTQYF. The CDR3 nucleotides read TGCGCCAGCAGCTTGGAGCTAGCGGGGGGCACAGATACGCAGTATTTT. V gene TRBV5-1 combines with J gene TRBJ2-3; TRBD2 agrees at 10 bases. Germline V CDR1 and CDR2: SGHRS, YFSETQ. J was trimmed by 1 base and V by 0 bases; bases with no gene match: 2. CDR3 length: 16 amino acids.

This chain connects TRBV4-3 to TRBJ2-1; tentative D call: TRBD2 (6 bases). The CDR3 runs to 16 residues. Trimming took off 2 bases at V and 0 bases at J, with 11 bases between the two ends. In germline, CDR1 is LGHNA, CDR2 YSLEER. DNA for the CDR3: TGCGCCAGCAGCCAAAGCCTAGCGAACTCCTACAATGAGCAGTTCTTC. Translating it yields CASSQSLANSYNEQFF.

CDR3 sequence (DNA): TGTGCCAGCAGCTGGACTAGCGGGGGTAATGAGCAGTTCTTC. Translated: CASSWTSGGNEQFF. This rearrangement joins TRBV7-9 to TRBJ2-1, with TRBD2 matching over 13 bases. CDR3 size: 14 residues. J gave up 7 bases and V 4 bases, and 1 base lay outside the gene matches. Germline V CDR1 and CDR2: SEHNR, FQNEAQ (reference sequence).